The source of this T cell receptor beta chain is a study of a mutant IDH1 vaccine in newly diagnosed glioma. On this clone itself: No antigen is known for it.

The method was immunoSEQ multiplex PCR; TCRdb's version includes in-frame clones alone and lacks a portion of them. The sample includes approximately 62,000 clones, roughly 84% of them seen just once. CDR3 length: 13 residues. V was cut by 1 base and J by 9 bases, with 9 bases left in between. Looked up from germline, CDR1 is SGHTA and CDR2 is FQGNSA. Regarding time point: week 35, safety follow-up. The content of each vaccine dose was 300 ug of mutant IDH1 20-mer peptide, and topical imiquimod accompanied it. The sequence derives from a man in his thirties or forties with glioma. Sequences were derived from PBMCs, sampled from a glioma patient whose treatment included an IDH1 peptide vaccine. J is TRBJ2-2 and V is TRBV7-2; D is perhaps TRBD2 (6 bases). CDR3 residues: CASSLGLVRELFF. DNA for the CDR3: TGTGCCAGCAGCTTAGGACTAGTCCGGGAGCTGTTTTTT. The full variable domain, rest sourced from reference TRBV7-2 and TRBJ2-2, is GAGVSQSPSNKVTEKGKDVELRCDPISGHTALYWYRQSLGQGLEFLIYFQGNSAPDKSGLPSDRFSAERTGGSVSTLTIQRTQQEDSAVYLCASSLGLVRELFFGEGSRLTVL.